These T cell receptor beta chains were read from a single sample in a study of molecular identifiers for immune sequencing clone quantification. In TCRdb, the PCR reads were re-called with MiXCR into one record per CDR3 protein. The sample includes 40,000 to 50,000 distinct CDR3 sequences, around 21% of them seen just once. The sample taken for sequencing was naive CD8+ T cells from blood, with Jurkat cell RNA spiked in. The receptor source for this set is a human donor in good health. Some libraries in this study had Jurkat cell RNA spiked in. CDR3s include the opening cysteine and the closing phenylalanine or tryptophan. A D gene is named only where the DNA matches it firmly. Not every row has a clone size; where given, it reads once, few, many or a size class.

clone_size j_call v_call d_call cdr3_aa cdr3_nt
many TRBJ2-7 TRBV12-5 - CASGLVGRAREQYF TGTGCTAGTGGTTTGGTAGGGCGGGCCCGCGAGCAGTACTTC
medium-sized TRBJ2-6 TRBV7-8 - CASSYPDSSGANVLTF TGTGCCAGCAGCTACCCGGACAGCTCTGGGGCCAACGTCCTGACTTTC
many TRBJ2-7 TRBV4-3 - CASSQAVTGREQYF TGCGCCAGCAGCCAAGCCGTCACAGGGAGGGAGCAGTACTTC
many TRBJ2-7 TRBV11-2 - CASSLVRGYEQYF TGTGCCAGCAGCTTAGTAAGGGGCTACGAGCAGTACTTC
many TRBJ2-7 TRBV6-5 TRBD1 CASSYSSGGYYEQYF TGTGCCAGCAGTTACTCGTCAGGGGGCTACTACGAGCAGTACTTC
many TRBJ2-7 TRBV7-9 - CASSLGGQPRIDDF TGTGCCAGCAGCTTAGGTGGACAGCCCAGAATAGACGACTTC
many TRBJ1-1 TRBV6-2/TRBV6-3 - CASSYRGSLNTEAFF TGTGCCAGCAGTTACAGGGGCAGCTTGAACACTGAAGCTTTCTTT
many TRBJ2-3 TRBV24-1 TRBD1 CATSGRTGADTQYF TGTGCCACCAGTGGACGAACAGGGGCAGATACGCAGTATTTT
many TRBJ2-3 TRBV4-1 TRBD2 CASSQVGLAGVDTQYF TGCGCCAGCAGCCAAGTCGGGCTAGCGGGAGTGGATACGCAGTATTTT
many TRBJ2-7 TRBV7-9 - CASSLTGSHEQYF TGTGCCAGCAGCCTGACCGGGTCCCACGAGCAGTACTTC
many TRBJ2-6 TRBV5-5 TRBD1 CASSYNKETGKVSGANVLTF TGTGCCAGCAGTTACAATAAGGAGACAGGGAAAGTCTCTGGGGCCAACGTCCTGACTTTC
many TRBJ1-1 TRBV6-5 TRBD1 CASSPGTETEAFF TGTGCCAGCAGCCCCGGGACAGAGACTGAAGCTTTCTTT
- TRBJ2-7 TRBV2 - CASSKTVPYEQYF TGTGCCAGCAGTAAGACAGTCCCCTACGAGCAGTACTTC
once TRBJ2-7 TRBV28 - CASSLGLVLYEQYF TGTGCCAGCAGTTTAGGGCTAGTTCTATACGAGCAGTACTTC
many TRBJ2-3 TRBV3-1 TRBD1 CASSLTGGEGPSGTTDTQYF TGTGCCAGCAGCCTGACAGGGGGCGAGGGGCCTAGCGGTACCACAGATACGCAGTATTTT
few TRBJ1-1 TRBV12-3/TRBV12-4 TRBD1 CASSFDRGMNTEAFF TGTGCCAGCAGTTTCGACAGGGGGATGAACACTGAAGCTTTCTTT
many TRBJ2-2 TRBV2 TRBD2 CASSSISGRGAGELFF TGTGCCAGCAGTTCCATTAGCGGGAGAGGCGCCGGGGAGCTGTTTTTT
many TRBJ1-4 TRBV7-9 - CASSYLATSLGEKLFF TGTGCCAGCAGCTACCTCGCCACAAGCCTGGGGGAAAAACTGTTTTTT
many TRBJ2-1 TRBV28 - CASSLKEMPYNEQFF TGTGCCAGCAGTTTAAAGGAGATGCCCTACAATGAGCAGTTCTTC
many TRBJ2-7 TRBV6-2/TRBV6-3 TRBD1 CASISGQATYEQYF TGTGCCAGCATCTCGGGACAGGCTACCTACGAGCAGTACTTC
many TRBJ2-7 TRBV4-3 - CASSLGLGYEQYF TGCGCCAGCAGCCTAGGACTGGGGTACGAGCAGTACTTC
many TRBJ2-3 TRBV12-3/TRBV12-4 TRBD2 CASSFLASGGPDTQYF TGTGCCAGCAGTTTTCTTGCTAGCGGGGGGCCGGATACGCAGTATTTT
many TRBJ2-7 TRBV27 TRBD2 CASAWTSGIYEQYF TGTGCCAGCGCCTGGACTAGCGGGATCTACGAGCAGTACTTC
many TRBJ2-5 TRBV7-2 - CASSLAGGHQETQYF TGTGCCAGCAGCTTAGCGGGGGGCCACCAAGAGACCCAGTACTTC
medium-sized TRBJ2-4 TRBV29-1 - CSVETVAKNIQYF TGCAGCGTTGAGACGGTAGCCAAAAACATTCAGTACTTC